This T cell receptor beta chain was sequenced during a study of shared clonotypes between healthy human individuals. For the study at large: With ages of 18 to 49, the donors were two women and a few men.

This clone occurred once. Its antigen is unknown. Per the original methods: Junction-only sequences produced by ImmunoSEQ had no quality scores, so filtering differed. The protocol was immunoSEQ multiplex PCR, while the TCRdb copy is restricted to in-frame clones and leaves out a portion. V and J calls and clone size follow that table, whereas D and trimming were derived from the DNA. Of around 610,000 clones in the sample, around 96% were seen once. Study results and caveats: Of the naive CD4 clonotypes, roughly 5.2% were shared across a few donors. Rarefaction indicated that sorted-subset sequencing remained incomplete although depth was large.

Naive CD8 cells were CD45RO-negative, positively selected for CCR7, excluding terminally differentiated effector memory CD45RA+ cells. Germline-derived CDR1 and CDR2 are SNHLY and FYNNEI. This CDR3 comprises 13 residues. Between the trimmed V and J ends, which lost 6 bases and 2 bases, there was a span of 9 bases. The clonotype originates from a woman under 40 in good health. Material for sequencing was naive CD8+ T cells sorted from blood. The chain combines TRBV2 with TRBJ2-3, with no clear D. Here the CDR3 reads CASSVMPTDTQYF. CDR3 in DNA: TGTGCCAGCAGCGTGATGCCCACAGATACGCAGTATTTT.